Below, one T cell receptor beta chain is given with its context. As yet, its antigen is unknown. The missing conserved phenylalanine or tryptophan at the end of this CDR3 makes a read error likely. RNA transcripts were the source from which TCR beta CDR3 regions were amplified. HTBI-primed first-round RT-PCR preceded second-round multiplex PCR. Each CDR3 protein is one row after TCRdb ran MiXCR on the multiplex PCR reads. Among hundreds of thousands of distinct CDR3 sequences listed, approximately 21% were seen once. The sample belongs to a study of Graves' ophthalmopathy and Graves' hyperthyroidism. Study results and caveats: It was with roughly 70% sensitivity and about 72% specificity that the model predicted ophthalmopathy progression.

Serum thyroxine and TRAb, along with clinical symptoms, thyroid ultrasound and orbital computed tomography, were what diagnosis relied on. The CDR3 runs 15 residues. With 4 bases removed from V and 6 bases from J, the gap between germline ends came to 16 bases. The germline gives CDR1 SGHTA, CDR2 FQGNSA. Input material: peripheral blood. The sequence was obtained from a woman between 18 and 30 years old with stable Graves' hyperthyroidism. Some clones in this sample may be carry-over from other donors' samples. The genes are TRBV7-2 and TRBJ1-5; a possible D gene is TRBD1 (5 bases). The CDR3 bases are TGTGCCAGCAGCTCGGGAGGGCAGGGCACTCAGCCCCAGCATTAT. Protein sequence: CASSSGGQGTQPQHY.